The 15 T cell receptor beta chains reported below all come from one sample, sequenced in a study of blood T cell repertoires in COVID-19. Sequencing was performed with immunoSEQ multiplex PCR; in TCRdb, only in-frame clones are kept and a portion is missing. The sample lists over 110,000 clones, around 80% occurring once. Specimen: peripheral blood. Every receptor here comes from a man aged 55-75 years with active or convalescent COVID-19.

This rearrangement joins TRBV7-2 to TRBJ1-5; unclear D gene. Germline CDR1 and CDR2: SGHTA and FQGNSA. Trimming took 5 bases from V and 6 from J, leaving 17 bases between them. The CDR3 has 15 residues. The CDR3 is CASSPFRQAGQPQHF. CDR3 nucleotide sequence: TGTGCCAGCAGCCCCTTTAGGCAGGCTGGTCAGCCCCAGCATTTT.

The chain couples TRBV11-3 to TRBJ2-1, with unresolved D. V dropped 5 bases and J dropped 1 base, with 9 bases sitting between them. This CDR3 region has 14 residues. Germline V gives CDR1 SGHNT, CDR2 YENEEA. The CDR3 reads CASSPGHSYNEQFF. The DNA for the CDR3 is TGTGCCAGCAGCCCAGGCCATTCCTACAATGAGCAGTTCTTC. Together with reference TRBV11-3 and TRBJ2-1, the CDR3 gives the full variable domain: EAGVVQSPRYKIIEKKQPVAFWCNPISGHNTLYWYLQNLGQGPELLIRYENEEAVDDSQLPKDRFSAERLKGVDSTLKIQPAELGDSAVYLCASSPGHSYNEQFFGPGTRLTVL.

J is TRBJ1-1 and V is TRBV11-2, with TRBD1 identical over 7 bases. CDR1 and CDR2 (germline): SGHAT, FQNNGV. The CDR3 loop spans 14 amino acids. V shed 1 base, J shed 3 bases, and the junction held 2 bases outside the gene matches. The CDR3 spells CASSLAGGYTEAFF. CDR3 coding DNA: TGTGCCAGCAGCTTAGCAGGGGGATACACTGAAGCTTTCTTT.

The chain's CDR3 is CASSGAGRNTEAFF. As DNA, the CDR3 is TGTGCCAGCAGTGGAGCGGGCCGGAACACTGAAGCTTTCTTT. V usage is TRBV6-2 or TRBV6-3 and J usage is TRBJ1-1; D not certain. Germline V gene lookup returns CDR1 MNHEY and CDR2 SVGEGT. V was shortened by 5 bases and J by 1 base, with 11 bases between the two germline ends. The CDR3 has 14 residues.

This clone was observed a single time. V and J are TRBV27 and TRBJ2-7, with unresolved D. The V and J ends lost 3 bases and 2 bases respectively, with 8 bases between them. The germline CDR1 and CDR2 sequences are MNHEY and SMNVEV (reference sequence). The CDR3 length is 13 residues. The CDR3 here is CASSFEQAYEQYF. In nucleotides, the CDR3 is TGTGCCAGCAGTTTCGAGCAGGCCTACGAGCAGTACTTC.

The V call is TRBV4-3, the J call TRBJ2-3; 9 bases line up with TRBD2. V shed 1 base, J shed 0 bases, and the junction held 2 bases outside the gene matches. Germline assignment: CDR1 LGHNA and CDR2 YSLEER. The CDR3 runs 16 residues. The CDR3 region is CASSQALAGSTDTQYF. The CDR3 DNA follows: TGCGCCAGCAGCCAAGCCCTAGCGGGGAGCACAGATACGCAGTATTTT.

The table lists this clone with a count of one. This chain links TRBV25-1 with TRBJ2-5, with 8 bases fitting TRBD1. After removal of 4 bases from V and 1 base from J, the junction contained 8 bases not matched to a gene. CDR3 size: 16 residues. Looked up from germline, CDR1 is MGHDK and CDR2 is SYGVNS. The CDR3 DNA reads as TGTGCCAGCAGTGGTGGAGGACAGGGAAGCCAAGAGACCCAGTACTTC. Translation: CASSGGGQGSQETQYF.

The chain carries TRBV29-1 and TRBJ2-1, with 12 bases fitting TRBD2. CDR3 length equals 16 residues. Germline-derived CDR1 and CDR2 are SQVTM and ANQGSEA. V gave up 6 bases and J gave up 8 bases; unmatched junction bases: 14. CDR3 residues: CSVGTSLAGGPHEQFF. The CDR3 bases are TGCAGCGTAGGAACGTCTCTAGCGGGAGGGCCCCATGAGCAGTTCTTC.

J is TRBJ1-6 and V is TRBV5-1; D remains ambiguous. V was pared by 4 bases and J by 0 bases, with 8 bases between. The germline gives CDR1 SGHRS, CDR2 YFSETQ. CDR3 length: 15 residues. CDR3 loop: CASSPEVSYNSPLHF. CDR3 DNA sequence: TGCGCCAGCAGCCCGGAGGTCTCCTATAATTCACCCCTCCACTTT.

The chain couples TRBV5-4 to TRBJ2-7; the match to TRBD1 covers 10 bases. This CDR3 is 15 amino acids long. Germline CDR1 is SGHNT and CDR2 is YYREEE (reference sequence). V was clipped by 4 bases and J by 3 bases; unmatched bases: 7. The CDR3 spells CASSDRGQGVYEQYV. The CDR3 DNA reads as TGTGCCAGCAGCGACCGTGGACAGGGGGTCTACGAGCAGTACGTC.

The V call is TRBV11-3, the J call TRBJ2-5; unclear D gene. The CDR3 sequence is 12 residues long. CDR1 SGHNT and CDR2 YENEEA come from the germline V gene. Deletions cut 4 bases from V and 2 bases from J, with 5 bases between. CDR3: CASSSPQETQYF. The DNA for the CDR3 is TGTGCCAGCAGCTCCCCTCAAGAGACCCAGTACTTC.

The rearrangement links TRBV28 to TRBJ1-1; a possible D gene is TRBD1 (6 bases). V was shortened by 5 bases and J by 7 bases, with 17 bases between the two germline ends. This CDR3 is 14 amino acids long. Germline values: CDR1 MDHEN, CDR2 SYDVKM. The CDR3 protein is CASSTPTGSLEAFF. The DNA for the CDR3 is TGTGCCAGCAGTACCCCAACAGGGTCCCTTGAAGCTTTCTTT.

This clone occurred once. The rearrangement joins TRBV5-1 to TRBJ2-1, with TRBD2 matching 14 bases. The CDR3 contains 16 residues. The germline gives CDR1 SGHRS, CDR2 YFSETQ. J gave up 7 bases and V 3 bases, and 6 bases lay outside the gene matches. This CDR3 reads CASSSTGTSGGNEQFF. CDR3 DNA sequence: TGCGCCAGCAGCTCCACCGGGACTAGCGGGGGAAATGAGCAGTTCTTC.

CDR3 coding DNA: TGTGCCAGCAGCGACAGGGGACTAACTGGAAACACCATATATTTT. This encodes CASSDRGLTGNTIYF. The rearrangement links TRBV2 to TRBJ1-3; TRBD1 matches at 8 bases. V gave up 6 bases and J gave up 2 bases; unmatched junction bases: 6. CDR3 length: 15 residues. Germline V gene sequence: CDR1 SNHLY, CDR2 FYNNEI.

As to this clone: This sample also contains other DNA sequences that code for the same CDR3. J is TRBJ1-2 and V is TRBV18; TRBD1 aligns across 10 bases. V lost 6 bases and J lost 6; bases outside the gene matches: 4. The CDR3 loop spans 13 amino acids. Germline-derived CDR1 and CDR2 are KGHSH and LQKENI. The CDR3 nucleotides read TGTGCCAGCTCTCAAGGACAGGGGGATGGCTACACCTTC. Translated, it gives CASSQGQGDGYTF.